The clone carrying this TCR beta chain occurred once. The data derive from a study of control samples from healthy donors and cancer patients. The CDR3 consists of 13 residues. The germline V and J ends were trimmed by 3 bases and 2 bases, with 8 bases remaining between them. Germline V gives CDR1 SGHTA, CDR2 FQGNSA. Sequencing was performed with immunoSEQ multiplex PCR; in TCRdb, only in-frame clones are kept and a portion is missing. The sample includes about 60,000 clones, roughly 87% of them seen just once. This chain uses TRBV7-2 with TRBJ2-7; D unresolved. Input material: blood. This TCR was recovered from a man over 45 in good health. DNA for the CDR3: TGTGCCAGCAGCTTGGGCATAGCCTACGAGCAGTACTTC. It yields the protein CASSLGIAYEQYF.